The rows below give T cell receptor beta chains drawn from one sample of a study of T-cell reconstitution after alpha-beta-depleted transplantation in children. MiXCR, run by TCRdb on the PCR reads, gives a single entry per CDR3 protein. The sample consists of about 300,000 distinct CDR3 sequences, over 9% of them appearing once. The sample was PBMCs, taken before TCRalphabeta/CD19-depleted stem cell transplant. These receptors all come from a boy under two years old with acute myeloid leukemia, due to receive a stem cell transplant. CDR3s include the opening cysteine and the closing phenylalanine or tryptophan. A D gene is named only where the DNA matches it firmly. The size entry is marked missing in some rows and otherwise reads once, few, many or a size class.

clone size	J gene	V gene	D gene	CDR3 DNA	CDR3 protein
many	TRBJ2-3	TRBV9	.	TGTGCCAGCAGCGGAACAGGGGAGGGGGCACCACCCGATACGCAGTATTTT	CASSGTGEGAPPDTQYF
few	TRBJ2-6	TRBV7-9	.	TGTGCCAGCAGCTTAAGGTTTCTCTCTGGGGCCAACGGCCTGACTTTC	CASSLRFLSGANGLTF
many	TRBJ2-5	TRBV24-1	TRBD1	TGTGCCACCAGTGATGTGGACAGGGGCGTGACCCAGTACTTC	CATSDVDRGVTQYF
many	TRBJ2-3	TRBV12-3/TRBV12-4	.	TGTGCCAGCAGTTTAGCGGAAATCTTCCCAGATACGCAGTATTTT	CASSLAEIFPDTQYF
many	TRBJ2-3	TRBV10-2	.	TGCGCCAGCAGTGACCAGGGGTCTAGCACAGATACGCAGTATTTT	CASSDQGSSTDTQYF
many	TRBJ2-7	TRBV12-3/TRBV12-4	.	TGCGCCAGCAGCTTGGGCCCTTCCTACGAGCAGTACTTC	CASSLGPSYEQYF
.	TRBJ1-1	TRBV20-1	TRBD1	TGCAGTGCTAGTGGCCGACAGGGAAGTACTGAAGCTTTCTTT	CSASGRQGSTEAFF
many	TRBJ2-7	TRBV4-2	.	TGTGCCAGCAGCCAAGTTATGGGACACCCCTCCTACGAGCAGTACTTC	CASSQVMGHPSYEQYF
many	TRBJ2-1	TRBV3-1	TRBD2	TGTGCCAGCAGCCATCGGGGGGGCCTTTACAATGAGCAGTTCTTC	CASSHRGGLYNEQFF
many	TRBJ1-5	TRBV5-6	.	TGTGCCAGCAGCCCAGGGACGGGTCAGCCCCAGCATTTT	CASSPGTGQPQHF
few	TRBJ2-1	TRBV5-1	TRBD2	TGCGCCAGCAGCTTGGGATCCCTCCCCTTACTAGCGGGAGGGAGCTCCTACAATGAGCAGTTCTTC	CASSLGSLPLLAGGSSYNEQFF
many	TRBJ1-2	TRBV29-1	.	TGCAGCGTTGAAGAAGCAGGGGTGGACTATGGCTACACCTTC	CSVEEAGVDYGYTF
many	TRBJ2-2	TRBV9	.	TGTGCCAGCAGCTCCCACTTACCGGGACTTAACACCGGGGAGCTGTTTTTT	CASSSHLPGLNTGELFF
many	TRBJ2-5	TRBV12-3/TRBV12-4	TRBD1	TGTGCCAGCAGTTTACCCTACAGGGGGCGCAGGGAGACCCAGTACTTC	CASSLPYRGRRETQYF
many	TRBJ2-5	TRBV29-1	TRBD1	TGCAGCGTTGAATACCACAGGGGTCGGGAAGAGACCCAGTACTTC	CSVEYHRGREETQYF
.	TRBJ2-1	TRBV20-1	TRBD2	TGCTGTGCTAGAGATCGGCTAGCGGGGGATTACAATGAGCAGTTCTTC	CCARDRLAGDYNEQFF
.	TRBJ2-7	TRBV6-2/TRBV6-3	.	TGTGCCAGCAGTTCCCGGACCCTCGACGAGCAGTACTTC	CASSSRTLDEQYF
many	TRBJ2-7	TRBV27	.	TGTGCCAGCAGTTTCGGTTATGGTCGGTCCCTCTACGAGCAGTACTTC	CASSFGYGRSLYEQYF
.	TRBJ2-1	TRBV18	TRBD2	TGTGCCAGCTCAAAGCCTAGCGGGAGGAACGATGAGCAGTTCTTC	CASSKPSGRNDEQFF
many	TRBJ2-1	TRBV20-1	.	TGCAGTGCTAGTTACCGGTACAATGAGCAGTTCTTC	CSASYRYNEQFF
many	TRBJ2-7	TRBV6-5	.	TGTGCCAGCAGTTACGAGACGACACCTACCTACGAGCAGTACTTC	CASSYETTPTYEQYF
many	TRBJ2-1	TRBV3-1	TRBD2	TGTGCCAGCAGTCCTAATAGCGGGGGGCCCAATGAGCAGTTCTTC	CASSPNSGGPNEQFF
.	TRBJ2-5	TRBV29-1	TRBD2	TGCAGTATCGAGGGAGGGATACAAGAGACCCAGTACTTC	CSIEGGIQETQYF
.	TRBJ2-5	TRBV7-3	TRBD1	TGTGCCAGCAGCTTCGCAGGGGGTCAAGGCGAGACCCAGTACTTC	CASSFAGGQGETQYF
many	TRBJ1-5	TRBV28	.	TGTGCCAGCAGCCTGATGAATCAGCCCCAGCATTTT	CASSLMNQPQHF
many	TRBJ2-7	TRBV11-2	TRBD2	TGTGCCAGCAACTTCGAGGGCGGGAGCTCCTACGAGCAGTACTTC	CASNFEGGSSYEQYF
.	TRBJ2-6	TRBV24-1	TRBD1	TGTGCCACCAGGGCAGGGGGACCTGCTAGCTCTGGGGCCAACGTCCTGACTTTC	CATRAGGPASSGANVLTF
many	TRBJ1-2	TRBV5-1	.	TGCGCCAGCAGCTTGGGAGGGAGCCTCTTCAACTATGGCTACACCTTC	CASSLGGSLFNYGYTF
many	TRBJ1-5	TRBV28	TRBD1	TGTGCCTTCCTTTCCGGGGGGGGACAGGGCAGCAATCAGCCCCAGCATTTT	CAFLSGGGQGSNQPQHF
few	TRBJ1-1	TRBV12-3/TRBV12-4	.	TGTGCCAGCAGGATGAACACTGAAGCTTTCTTT	CASRMNTEAFF
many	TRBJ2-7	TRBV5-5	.	TGTGCCAGCAGCTTGAACGGGCGTTCCTACGAGCAGTACTTC	CASSLNGRSYEQYF
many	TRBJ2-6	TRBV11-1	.	TGTGCCAGCAGCCATGGTCGTCGGGGGCTGAGCTCTGGGGCCAACGTCCTGACTTTC	CASSHGRRGLSSGANVLTF
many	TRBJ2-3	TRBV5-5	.	TGTGCCAGCAGCTTTGGACAGATCACAGATACGCAGTATTTT	CASSFGQITDTQYF
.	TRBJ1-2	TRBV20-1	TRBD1	TGCAGTGCTAGGTTTACAGGGGTCAGAAGCTATGGCTACACCTTC	CSARFTGVRSYGYTF
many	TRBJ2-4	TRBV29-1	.	TGCAGCGTTTGGGACCTAAACATTCAGTACTTC	CSVWDLNIQYF
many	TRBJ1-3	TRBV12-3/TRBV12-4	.	TGTGCCAGCAGCCCTGGAAACACCATATATTTT	CASSPGNTIYF
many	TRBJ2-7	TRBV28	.	TGTGCCAGCAGGTCGGGGAGAATCTACGAGCAGTACTTC	CASRSGRIYEQYF
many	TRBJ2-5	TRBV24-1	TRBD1	TGTGCCACCAGTGATGTGGGACAGGGCGAAGAGACCCAGTACTTC	CATSDVGQGEETQYF
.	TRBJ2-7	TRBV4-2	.	TGTGCCAGCGGCCCCGGACTCCGCGGCTACGAGCAGTACTTC	CASGPGLRGYEQYF
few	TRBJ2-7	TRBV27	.	TGTGCCAGCAGCCTGGGCGGAGGGGCGCTAAGGGAGCAGTACTTC	CASSLGGGALREQYF
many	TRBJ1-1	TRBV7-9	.	TGTGCCAGCAGCCCCCCCCGGCGGGGTTCTGAAGCTTTCTTT	CASSPPRRGSEAFF
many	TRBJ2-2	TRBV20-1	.	TGCAGTGCTAGGTTCGGGGAGCTGTTTTTT	CSARFGELFF
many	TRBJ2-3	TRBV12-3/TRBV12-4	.	TGTGCCAGCAAGTCGTGGGGGGGCACTGTAAGAGATACGCAGTATTTT	CASKSWGGTVRDTQYF
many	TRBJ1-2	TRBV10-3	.	TGTGCCATCAGTGACCCGGGCAGCTACTATGGCTACACCTTC	CAISDPGSYYGYTF
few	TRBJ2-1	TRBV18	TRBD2	TGTGCCAGCTCACCCATGAGTAGCGGGAGTTACAATGAGCAGTTCTTC	CASSPMSSGSYNEQFF
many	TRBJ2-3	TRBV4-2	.	TGTGCCAGCAGCCAGGAACGCTACCTCACAGATACGCAGTATTTT	CASSQERYLTDTQYF